This TCR beta chain comes out of a study of blood T cell repertoires in COVID-19. On the study more broadly: Specimens from acute and convalescent COVID-19 originated in the United States, Italy and Spain. From T cells, B-cell-depleted T cells, or PBMCs came the material, which was cDNA or gDNA.

Authors' processing steps: By means of reference gene primer amplification, nucleated cell counts were estimated. Sequencing was performed with immunoSEQ multiplex PCR; in TCRdb, only in-frame clones are kept and a portion is missing. That table furnishes V, J and clone size, whereas the DNA furnished D and trimming. The sample includes 200,000 to 300,000 clones, 70% to 85% of them seen just once. This receptor was obtained from a man in his forties who had recovered from COVID-19. What was sequenced was peripheral blood.

The CDR3 nucleotides are TGTGCCAGCTCCTCCTCCGCCGGGACTAGCGGGGCGCAGTACTTC. Translating it yields CASSSSAGTSGAQYF. The chain employs TRBV18 and TRBJ2-7, with TRBD2 matching over 13 bases. Germline assignment: CDR1 KGHSH and CDR2 LQKENI. The CDR3 consists of 15 residues. V shed 6 bases, J shed 9 bases, and the junction held 11 bases outside the gene matches.